This entry is about one T cell receptor beta chain. It has no known antigen specificity. It has no much larger one-base neighbor in the sample; base qualities were not kept. The data were taken from a study of OX40 agonist ivuxolimab in advanced cancers. For the wider study: The costimulatory receptor OX40 (CD134) was targeted by ivuxolimab, a fully human IgG2 agonistic monoclonal antibody. Intravenous ivuxolimab was administered to patients every 2 weeks at six dose levels: 0.01, 0.1, 0.3, 1.5, 3 and 10 mg/kg. Of the approximately 50 dose-escalation patients, hepatocellular carcinoma was present in roughly 19, melanoma in roughly 15, renal cell carcinoma in 9 and head and neck cancer in 9. In the dose-escalation cohort, more than 75% of patients were male, and the mean age was approximately 60 years, with a range of roughly 20 to 79. Prior anti-PD-1, anti-PD-L1 or anti-CTLA-4 therapy was permitted, and checkpoint inhibitors had been received by around 40% of dose-escalation patients. Partial responses were achieved by three dose-escalation patients, of whom one had hepatocellular carcinoma and two had cutaneous melanoma. Peripheral TCRbeta sequencing was intended to test whether TCR sequence diversity was altered and clonal T-cell expansion was caused by ivuxolimab. The paper reports the monotherapy dose-escalation portion (N of about 50 patients) of the phase I ivuxolimab trial.

Genomic DNA was extracted from sorted cells for sequencing of the TCRbeta CDR3 region. The immunoSEQ Assay was used for sequencing of TCRbeta CDR3 regions. Drawn from immuneACCESS, this table holds only the in-frame rearrangements with V and J called that TCRdb kept. Clones are partly lost; checked studies trace under half to an unresolved V gene and leave the rest unexplained. This sample holds fewer than 75,000 clones; about 87% were observed only once. The top ten clones comprise approximately 2.5% of the sample. Results and caveats for the whole study, not just this receptor: Low levels of normalized T-cell clonal expansion were also seen in some patients who did not respond. After ivuxolimab, CD8+ T cells had more expanded clones than CD4+ T cells on average. In the 0.1-3.0 mg/kg groups, partial responders were among the patients with the lowest normalized peripheral clonal expansion, particularly in CD8+ T cells. At doses of 0.1 to 3.0 mg/kg, clonal expansion of both CD4+ and CD8+ blood T cells was observed from baseline to week 6. The antigen specificity of the clonally expanded peripheral T cells was not determined.

The trial excluded patients who had a history of autoimmune disease or who were on systemic immunosuppression. Peripheral blood for TCR sequencing was collected from all dose cohorts at baseline, on cycle 4 day 1, and on cycle 7 day 1. Samples came from an open-label, multicenter, first-in-human phase I dose-escalation trial of ivuxolimab. Adults with locally advanced or metastatic melanoma, renal cell carcinoma, hepatocellular carcinoma or head and neck squamous cell carcinoma were enrolled in the trial. CD4+ and CD8+ T cells were sorted separately from peripheral blood before TCR sequencing. According to the germline V gene, CDR1 reads LGHNA and CDR2 reads YSLEER. V loses 4 bases of germline sequence and J loses 6 bases, and the interval between the two ends is 19 bases. From its cysteine to its phenylalanine, the CDR3 spans 16 amino acids. Here the CDR3 DNA is all that survives: 48 bases in frame from base 1.

The source was CD4+ or CD8+ T cells sorted from blood, collected in a trial of the OX40 agonist ivuxolimab. This sequence uses TRBV4-3 and TRBJ2-1; TRBD1 is a weak D gene call, 5 bases matching. The TCR was taken from an adult with an advanced solid tumor such as melanoma, head and neck, liver or kidney cancer. The CDR3 sequence is CASSRQTGNPFNEQFF. The DNA sequence is TGCGCCAGCAGCCGACAAACAGGCAACCCTTTCAATGAGCAGTTCTTC.